The 19 T cell receptor beta chains in this list originate from one sample, sequenced in a study of breast tumors, draining lymph nodes, adjacent tissues. Each CDR3 protein gets one entry after TCRdb re-called the multiplex PCR reads with MiXCR. The sample lists some 83,000 distinct CDR3 sequences, about 20% seen once, with about 2.2% in the top ten. Breast cancer patients provided tissue from their axillary draining lymph nodes. Sample: axillary lymph node tissue. These receptor sequences come from a female donor with breast cancer. Some clones in this sample may be carry-over from other donors' samples.

This clonotype was seen many times. The rearrangement joins TRBV27 to TRBJ2-7; D is perhaps TRBD1 (7 bases). Looked up from germline, CDR1 is MNHEY and CDR2 is SMNVEV (reference sequence). Trimming cost V 5 bases and J 0 bases, with 14 bases left between them. This CDR3 contains 15 residues. The CDR3 here is CASSPVRGASYEQYF. The DNA of the CDR3 is TGTGCCAGCAGTCCTGTCAGGGGGGCCTCCTACGAGCAGTACTTC.

There are many counts of this clonotype. The gene calls are TRBV7-3 and TRBJ2-3; D unresolved. The CDR3 spans 12 residues. V shed 0 bases and J shed 6 bases, with 4 bases lying between them. The germline V gene has CDR1 SGHTA and CDR2 FQGTGA. For the CDR3, the DNA is TGTGCCAGCAGCTTAACAGGGGATACGCAGTATTTT. Translation: CASSLTGDTQYF.

This clonotype was seen ten or more times. This rearrangement joins TRBV19 to TRBJ2-7; D is unclear. The CDR3 extends over 10 amino acids. V lost 7 bases to trimming and J lost 9 bases, with 10 bases between them. The germline CDR1 and CDR2 sequences are LNHDA and SQIVND (reference sequence). CDR3 in amino acids: CASTRCGQYF. In DNA form, the CDR3 reads TGTGCCAGTACCCGGTGTGGGCAGTACTTC.

This clonotype was seen at least ten times. V is TRBV20-1 and J is TRBJ2-5, with D possibly being TRBD1 or TRBD2 (5 bases each). Trimming removed 0 bases from V and 1 base from J, with 12 bases in between. The germline V gene encodes CDR1 DFQATT and CDR2 SNEGSKA (reference sequence). This CDR3 region has 15 residues. Here the CDR3 DNA reads TGCAGTGCTAGAGATTTGGGACGCGTCCAAGAGACCCAGTACTTC. This codes for CSARDLGRVQETQYF.

This clonotype occurred many times. Written as DNA, the CDR3 is TGTGCCAGTAGTATTACCACAGGCTCAGGGCAGAGCACAGATACGCAGTATTTT. It encodes CASSITTGSGQSTDTQYF. The chain carries TRBV19 and TRBJ2-3; tentative D call: TRBD1 (5 bases). The CDR3 runs 18 residues. V shed 3 bases and J shed 0 bases, with 19 bases lying between them. CDR1 is LNHDA, CDR2 SQIVND, per germline (reference sequence).

Worth noting for this clonotype: A junction boundary mismatches the germline segment, possibly from a read error. The J gene is TRBJ2-7, the V gene TRBV7-2; D gene ambiguous. The CDR3 contains 14 residues. CDR1 SGHTA and CDR2 FQGNSA come from the germline V gene. The CDR3 spells CGSSLVYPTYGQYF. Here the CDR3 DNA reads TGTGGCAGCAGCTTAGTATACCCAACCTACGGGCAGTACTTC.

This clonotype has ten or more counts. The genes are TRBV29-1 and TRBJ2-3, with D uncertain. The CDR3 sequence is 16 residues long. Per the germline V gene, CDR1 is SQVTM and CDR2 is ANQGSEA. Trimming left V 2 bases short and J 0 bases short, with 15 bases between. The CDR3 reads CSVEFFIIGSTDTQYF. CDR3 nucleotide sequence: TGCAGCGTTGAATTTTTTATTATTGGTAGCACAGATACGCAGTATTTT.

Notes on this clonotype: This may arise from a read error, as a much more abundant clone is one base away. V and J are TRBV5-4 and TRBJ2-1; D possibly matches TRBD1 or TRBD2 (5 bases each). The germline gives CDR1 SGHNT, CDR2 YYREEE (reference sequence). The V end lost 4 bases, the J end lost 7 bases, and 12 bases lay between the germline ends. The CDR3 is made up of 13 amino acids. The CDR3 DNA sequence: TGTGCCAGCAGCGGGGCGAGGACTAATGAGCAGTTCTTC. The encoded protein is CASSGARTNEQFF.

As concerns this clonotype: This clone may be a read error of a much larger clone one base away. The chain joins TRBV4-1 to TRBJ2-5, with 7 nucleotides matching TRBD2. J gave up 3 bases and V 1 base, and 5 bases lay outside the gene matches. Germline V gene lookup returns CDR1 MGHRA and CDR2 YSYEKL. The CDR3 spans 15 residues. The CDR3 is CASSQVPRGEETQYF. DNA of the CDR3: TGCGCCAGCAGCCAAGTGCCCCGGGGGGAAGAGACCCAGTACTTC.

This clonotype was counted ten times or more. The rearrangement joins TRBV5-4 to TRBJ2-3, with 7 bases matching TRBD1. Germline CDR1 SGHNT, CDR2 YYREEE (reference sequence). The length of the CDR3 is 14 residues. V lost 4 bases to trimming and J lost 0 bases; unmatched junction nucleotides: 2. CDR3: CASSRDSSTDTQYF. DNA for the CDR3: TGTGCCAGCAGCCGGGACAGCAGCACAGATACGCAGTATTTT.

This clonotype occurred a few times. This chain uses TRBV30 with TRBJ2-7; TRBD1 aligns across 10 bases. The V segment lost 4 bases and the J segment 3 bases; nucleotides outside the gene matches: 12. The germline V gene encodes CDR1 GTSNPN and CDR2 SVGIG (reference sequence). The CDR3 consists of 16 residues. In DNA, the CDR3 is TGTGCCTGGAAGGGGGGACAGGGGAGGCCCTTCTACGAGCAGTACTTC. Translating gives CAWKGGQGRPFYEQYF.

This clonotype was recorded many times. The V and J genes are TRBV6-1 and TRBJ1-2, with 7 bases lining up with TRBD1. The V gene's germline CDR1 is MNHNS and CDR2 SASEGT. The CDR3 is made up of 15 amino acids. V lost 8 bases to trimming and J lost 2 bases; unmatched junction nucleotides: 11. This CDR3 reads CASRDSYFLNYGYTF. CDR3 sequence (DNA): TGTGCCAGCCGGGACAGTTACTTTCTGAACTATGGCTACACCTTC.

This clonotype was seen at least ten times. V and J are TRBV4-1 and TRBJ1-5; 8 bases are shared with TRBD1. Trimming removed 0 bases from V and 4 bases from J; junction bases left unmatched: 11. The germline CDR1 and CDR2 sequences are MGHRA and YSYEKL. CDR3 length: 18 residues. The CDR3 is CASSQEAMDRVGNQPQHF. As DNA, the CDR3 is TGCGCCAGCAGCCAAGAAGCGATGGACAGGGTGGGAAATCAGCCCCAGCATTTT.

With respect to this clonotype: A much larger clone differs from this one at a single base, so this may be a read error. This rearrangement joins TRBV6-5 to TRBJ1-2; maybe TRBD1 (6 bases). Germline V gives CDR1 MNHEY, CDR2 SVGAGI. Trimming shortened V by 2 bases and J by 9 bases, and 16 bases separated the two germline ends. There are 14 residues in the CDR3. The CDR3 here is CASSYTTGRVSYTF. The CDR3, as DNA: TGTGCCAGCAGTTACACTACAGGGAGGGTTAGCTACACCTTC.

This clonotype occurred many times. This rearrangement joins TRBV5-5 to TRBJ2-1; the match to TRBD2 covers 10 bases. This CDR3 comprises 16 residues. Germline V gene data show CDR1 as SGHKS and CDR2 as YYEKEE (reference sequence). V trimming: 1 base; J trimming: 2 bases; junction bases outside the gene matches: 3. The CDR3 sequence is CASSLPSGSAYNEQFF. The CDR3 nucleotides read TGTGCCAGCAGCTTGCCTAGCGGGAGTGCCTACAATGAGCAGTTCTTC.

This clonotype was counted many times. The chain carries TRBV5-6 and TRBJ2-1; perhaps TRBD2 as D (6 bases). Trimming shortened V by 4 bases and J by 6 bases, and 32 bases separated the two germline ends. The CDR3 has 20 amino acids. The germline V gene has CDR1 SGHDT and CDR2 YYEEEE. The CDR3 loop reads CASSPSGSLFLSGDSNEQFF. The CDR3 DNA reads TGTGCCAGCAGCCCCTCTGGGTCGCTCTTCTTGTCGGGAGACAGCAATGAGCAGTTCTTC.

There are a few counts of this clonotype. The chain has TRBV6-4 and TRBJ2-2, with unresolved D. V lost 4 bases and J lost 3, with 9 bases in between. The CDR3 length is 14 residues. Germline V gives CDR1 MRHNA, CDR2 SNTAGT. The CDR3 DNA follows: TGTGCCAGCAGTGTTTCCAGCGACACCGGGGAGCTGTTTTTT. Amino acid sequence: CASSVSSDTGELFF.

On this clonotype: The junction differs from germline at one of its ends, possibly a read error. The J gene is TRBJ2-3, the V gene TRBV7-2, with D possibly TRBD1 on 6 matching bases. The CDR3 runs 17 residues. Germline V gene data show CDR1 as SGHTA and CDR2 as FQGNSA. The CDR3 spells CASRLVGDYKGADTQYF. The DNA of the CDR3 is TGTGCCAGCCGCTTAGTGGGCGACTATAAGGGGGCAGATACGCAGTATTTT. The full variable domain, in which reference TRBV7-2 and TRBJ2-3 provide the parts outside the CDR3, is GAGVSQSPSNKVTEKGKDVELRCDPISGHTALYWYRQSLGQGLEFLIYFQGNSAPDKSGLPSDRFSAERTGGSVSTLTIQRTQQEDSAVYLCASRLVGDYKGADTQYFGPGTRLTVL.

Many counts were recorded for this clonotype. V gene TRBV5-4 combines with J gene TRBJ2-1; 10 bases are a match to TRBD2. The germline CDR1 and CDR2 sequences are SGHNT and YYREEE (reference sequence). V gave up 4 bases and J gave up 4 bases; unmatched junction bases: 8. This CDR3 is 16 amino acids long. In DNA form, the CDR3 reads TGTGCCAGCAGCCGGCCCGGGACTAGCGAGTACAATGAGCAGTTCTTC. Its translation: CASSRPGTSEYNEQFF.